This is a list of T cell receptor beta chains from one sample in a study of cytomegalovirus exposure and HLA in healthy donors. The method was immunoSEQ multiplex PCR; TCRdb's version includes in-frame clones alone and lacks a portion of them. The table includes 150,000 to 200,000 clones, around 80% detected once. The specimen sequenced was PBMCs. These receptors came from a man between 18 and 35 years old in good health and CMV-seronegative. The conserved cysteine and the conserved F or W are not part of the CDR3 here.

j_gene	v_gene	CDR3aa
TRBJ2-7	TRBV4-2	ASSQDRGSSYEQY
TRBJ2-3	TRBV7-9	ASGLAGTDTQY
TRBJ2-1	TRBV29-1	SVEEESAEQF
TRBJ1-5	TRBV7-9	ASSSLEGQGAGQPQH
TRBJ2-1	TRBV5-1	ASSGLGLRTRGLNNEQF
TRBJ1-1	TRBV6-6	ASIPGQGVTEAF
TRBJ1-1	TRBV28	ASKSGNTEAF
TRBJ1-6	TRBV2	ASSEQGPNSPLH
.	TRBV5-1	ASSLGTGQVYEQY
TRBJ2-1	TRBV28	ASSSTQAGVSSYNEQF
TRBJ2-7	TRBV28	ASSPDRGLYEQY
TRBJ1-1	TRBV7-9	ASSSSVGVAAF
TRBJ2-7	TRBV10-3	AISESTTGTYEQY
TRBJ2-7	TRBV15	ATSTDAPGDYEQY